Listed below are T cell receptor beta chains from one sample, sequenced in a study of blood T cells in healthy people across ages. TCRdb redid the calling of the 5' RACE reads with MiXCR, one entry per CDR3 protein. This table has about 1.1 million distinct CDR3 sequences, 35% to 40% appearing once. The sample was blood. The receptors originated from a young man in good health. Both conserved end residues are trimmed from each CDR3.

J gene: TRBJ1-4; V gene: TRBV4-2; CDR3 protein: ASSQIQTATNEKLF
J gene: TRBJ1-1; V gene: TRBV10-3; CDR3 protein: ATNTHRDMNTEAF
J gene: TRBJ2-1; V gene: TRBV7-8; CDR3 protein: ASSFLGTIQNRNEQF
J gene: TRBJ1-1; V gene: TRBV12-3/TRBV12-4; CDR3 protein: ASSFGARTEAF
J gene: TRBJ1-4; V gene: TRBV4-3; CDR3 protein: ASSFRDSHNEKLF
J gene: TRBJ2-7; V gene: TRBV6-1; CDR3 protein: ASNNREFGEQY
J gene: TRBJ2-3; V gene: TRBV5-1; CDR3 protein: ASSLVVPSNTQY
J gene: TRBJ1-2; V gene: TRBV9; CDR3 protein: ASRGTGSNYGYT
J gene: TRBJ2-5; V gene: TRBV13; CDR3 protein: ASSSGTATETQY
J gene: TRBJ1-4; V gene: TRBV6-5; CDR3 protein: ASSRGTGSNEKLF
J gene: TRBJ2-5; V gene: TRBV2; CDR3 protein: ASSEFTGRNNEQY
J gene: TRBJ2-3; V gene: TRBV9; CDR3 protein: ASSPQPTTDTQY
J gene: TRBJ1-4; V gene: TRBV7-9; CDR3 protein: ASSLLGGTPPTNEKLF
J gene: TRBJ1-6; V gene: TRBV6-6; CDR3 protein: ASSSPVQGGHSPLH
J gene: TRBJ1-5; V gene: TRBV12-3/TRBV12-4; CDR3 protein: ASRPTGTGRVYNHPQH
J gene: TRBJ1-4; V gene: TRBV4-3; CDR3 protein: ASSQDLGANEKLF
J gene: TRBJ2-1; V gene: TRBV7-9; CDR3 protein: ASSFTGGKVDEQF
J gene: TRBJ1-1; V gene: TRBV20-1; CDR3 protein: SAREGTDTEAF
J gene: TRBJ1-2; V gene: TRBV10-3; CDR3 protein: AISSRGGTLINYGYT
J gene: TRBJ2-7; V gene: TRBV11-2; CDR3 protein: ASSLGRWGNMSSYEQY
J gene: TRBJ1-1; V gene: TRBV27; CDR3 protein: ASSLYLGLGEAF
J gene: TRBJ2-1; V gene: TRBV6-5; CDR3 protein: ASSRDRESYNEQF
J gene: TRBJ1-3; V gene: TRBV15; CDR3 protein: ATSRDWETSGNTIY
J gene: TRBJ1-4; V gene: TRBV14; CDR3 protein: ASSQDELPGSRDEKLF
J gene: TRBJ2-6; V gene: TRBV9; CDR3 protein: ANSVRGPAASGANVLT
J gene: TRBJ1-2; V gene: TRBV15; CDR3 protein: ATSRQGGYGYT
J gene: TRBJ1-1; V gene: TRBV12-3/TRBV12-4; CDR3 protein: ASSSGNPNTEAF
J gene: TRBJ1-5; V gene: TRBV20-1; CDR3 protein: SVKRTGWDQPQH
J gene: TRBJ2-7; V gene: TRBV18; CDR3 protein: ASSPRGGSYEQY
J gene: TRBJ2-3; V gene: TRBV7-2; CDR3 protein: ASGRAAADTQY
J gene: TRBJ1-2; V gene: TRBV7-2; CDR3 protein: ASSPLGTEWASNYGYT
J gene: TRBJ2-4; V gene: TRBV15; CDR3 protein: ATSRGSGLAKNIQY
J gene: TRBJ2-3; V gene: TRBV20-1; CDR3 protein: SVQTSGVRTDTQY
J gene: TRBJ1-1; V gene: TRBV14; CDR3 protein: ASSQTYIEMNTEAF
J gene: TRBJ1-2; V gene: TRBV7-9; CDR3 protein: ASSRRAYYGYT
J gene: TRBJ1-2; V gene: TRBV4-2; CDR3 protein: ASSQERGRFIGGYT
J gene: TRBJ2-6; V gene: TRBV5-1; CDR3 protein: ASSPGGSGANVLT
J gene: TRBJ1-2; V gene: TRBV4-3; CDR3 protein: ASSQDMTGDGYT
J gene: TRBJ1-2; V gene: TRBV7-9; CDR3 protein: ASSMDPSYGYT
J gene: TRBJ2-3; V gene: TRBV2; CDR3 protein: ASSAGRDTQY
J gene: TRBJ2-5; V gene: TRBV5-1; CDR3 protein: ASSLLDETQY
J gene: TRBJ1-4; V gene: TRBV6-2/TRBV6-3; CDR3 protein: ASKRSRTNEKLF
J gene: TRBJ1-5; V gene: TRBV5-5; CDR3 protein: ASSLEGGGLRQPQH
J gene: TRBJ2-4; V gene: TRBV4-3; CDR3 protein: ASSQDNEGRPIQY
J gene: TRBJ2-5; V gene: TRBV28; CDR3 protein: AVQEQETQY
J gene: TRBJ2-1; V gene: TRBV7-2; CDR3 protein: ASSLSVGGEGETQF
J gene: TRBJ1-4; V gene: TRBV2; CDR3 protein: ASSGVEVF
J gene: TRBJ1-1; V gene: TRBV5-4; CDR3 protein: ASSRPDRGDTEAF